This is a list of T cell receptor beta chains from one sample in a study of tumour-infiltrating T cells in Burkitt lymphoma. The assay was immunoSEQ multiplex PCR, and TCRdb's table has in-frame clones only and misses some. Here the sample spans over 1,500 clones, over 40% being singletons. Sequencing was done on a sample of tumor tissue. The receptors here all came from a human donor with Burkitt lymphoma. The CDR3 runs from the conserved cysteine through the conserved F or W. A D gene is named only where the DNA matches it firmly. Size is stated for part of the rows, as once, few or many counts, or as a class when the clone is expanded.

v_gene: TRBV7-4; abundance: NA; d_gene: NA; j_gene: TRBJ1-1; CDR3nt: TGTGCCAGCAGCCGACGGGACACGAACACTGAAGCTTTCTTT; CDR3aa: CASSRRDTNTEAFF
v_gene: TRBV9; abundance: few; d_gene: TRBD1; j_gene: TRBJ2-7; CDR3nt: TGTGCCAGCAGCACGGGGACAGGGGAGGACGAGCAGTACTTC; CDR3aa: CASSTGTGEDEQYF
v_gene: TRBV7-9; abundance: once; d_gene: NA; j_gene: TRBJ2-7; CDR3nt: TGTGCCAGCAGCTTAGGCCTTTCCTACGAGCAGTACTTC; CDR3aa: CASSLGLSYEQYF
v_gene: TRBV7-3; abundance: NA; d_gene: NA; j_gene: TRBJ1-1; CDR3nt: TGTGCCAGCAGCTTAAGAGGGGCGCCGGACACTGAAGCTTTCTTT; CDR3aa: CASSLRGAPDTEAFF
v_gene: TRBV18; abundance: NA; d_gene: NA; j_gene: TRBJ1-4; CDR3nt: TGTGCCAGCTCAGAAGGAGAGCGAAATGAAGGAAAACTGTTTTTT; CDR3aa: CASSEGERNEGKLFF
v_gene: TRBV6-5; abundance: once; d_gene: NA; j_gene: TRBJ2-5; CDR3nt: TGTGCCAGCAGTTACTCTGCAGGGCGAGAGACCCAGTACTTC; CDR3aa: CASSYSAGRETQYF
v_gene: TRBV11-2; abundance: NA; d_gene: NA; j_gene: TRBJ2-6; CDR3nt: TGTGCCAGCCAGAGCTCTGGGGCCAACGTCCTGACTTTC; CDR3aa: CASQSSGANVLTF
v_gene: TRBV6-1; abundance: few; d_gene: TRBD1; j_gene: TRBJ2-3; CDR3nt: TGTGCCAGCAGTGAGCGAAGACAGGGGACAGATACGCAGTATTTT; CDR3aa: CASSERRQGTDTQYF
v_gene: TRBV5-4; abundance: few; d_gene: TRBD2; j_gene: TRBJ2-2; CDR3nt: TGTGCCAGCAGCCAGGGACTAGCGGGGGGGCCCACCGGGGAGCTGTTTTTT; CDR3aa: CASSQGLAGGPTGELFF
v_gene: TRBV5-4; abundance: NA; d_gene: NA; j_gene: TRBJ1-1; CDR3nt: TGTGCCAGCAGCGAACGGGGGGGCACTGAAGCTTTCTTT; CDR3aa: CASSERGGTEAFF
v_gene: TRBV27; abundance: NA; d_gene: NA; j_gene: TRBJ2-1; CDR3nt: TGTGCCAGCAGTTCGGCAGGGAACTCCTACAATGAGCAGTTCTTC; CDR3aa: CASSSAGNSYNEQFF
v_gene: TRBV30; abundance: few; d_gene: NA; j_gene: TRBJ2-7; CDR3nt: TGTGCCTGGAACGGGCTGGGACTCTACGAGCAGTACTTC; CDR3aa: CAWNGLGLYEQYF
v_gene: TRBV12-5; abundance: NA; d_gene: TRBD2; j_gene: TRBJ2-1; CDR3nt: TGTGCTAGTGGTTTGGTGGAAGCGGGGCCCTACAATGAGCAGTTCTTC; CDR3aa: CASGLVEAGPYNEQFF
v_gene: TRBV5-1; abundance: few; d_gene: TRBD1; j_gene: TRBJ1-5; CDR3nt: TGCGCCAGCAGCCTGACGACAGGGCCTTATAGCAATCAGCCCCAGCATTTT; CDR3aa: CASSLTTGPYSNQPQHF
v_gene: TRBV6-5; abundance: few; d_gene: NA; j_gene: TRBJ1-2; CDR3nt: TGTGCCAGCAGTCCCGGAGGCTATGGCTACACCTTC; CDR3aa: CASSPGGYGYTF
v_gene: TRBV5-1; abundance: NA; d_gene: NA; j_gene: TRBJ2-1; CDR3nt: TGCGCCAGCAGGTCCAAAGAAGAGGCCCCCTCCTACAATGAGCAGTTCTTC; CDR3aa: CASRSKEEAPSYNEQFF
v_gene: TRBV12-5; abundance: NA; d_gene: NA; j_gene: TRBJ2-5; CDR3nt: TGTGCTAGTGGTTCCGCCGGCGGAGAGGAGACCCAGTACTTC; CDR3aa: CASGSAGGEETQYF
v_gene: TRBV19; abundance: NA; d_gene: TRBD1; j_gene: TRBJ1-2; CDR3nt: TGTGCCAGTAGTATAGACAGGACAGGACCTAATGGCTACACCTTC; CDR3aa: CASSIDRTGPNGYTF
v_gene: TRBV29-1; abundance: NA; d_gene: NA; j_gene: TRBJ2-1; CDR3nt: TGCAGCGTCCCCCCACGGAGCTCCTACAATGAGCAGTTCTTC; CDR3aa: CSVPPRSSYNEQFF
v_gene: TRBV4-3; abundance: few; d_gene: NA; j_gene: TRBJ2-3; CDR3nt: TGCGCTAGCAGCCCTAAATCCGGGGTAACAGATACGCAGTATTTT; CDR3aa: CASSPKSGVTDTQYF
v_gene: TRBV7-9; abundance: NA; d_gene: NA; j_gene: TRBJ1-5; CDR3nt: TGTGCCAGCAGCTTAGGGCCGAATCAGCCCCAGCATTTT; CDR3aa: CASSLGPNQPQHF
v_gene: TRBV7-8; abundance: NA; d_gene: TRBD1; j_gene: TRBJ1-1; CDR3nt: TGTGCCAGCAGCCTATTCAGGGGGAGGATGAACACTGAAGCTTTCTTT; CDR3aa: CASSLFRGRMNTEAFF
v_gene: TRBV18; abundance: few; d_gene: TRBD1; j_gene: TRBJ1-1; CDR3nt: TGTGCCAGCTCAACGGGACAGGTTAGTGAAGCTTTCTTT; CDR3aa: CASSTGQVSEAFF
v_gene: TRBV30; abundance: few; d_gene: NA; j_gene: TRBJ1-2; CDR3nt: TGTGCCTGGAGTGGGTTATTGGTTGGCCCGGGGGCGAGCTATGGCTACACCTTC; CDR3aa: CAWSGLLVGPGASYGYTF
v_gene: TRBV9; abundance: few; d_gene: NA; j_gene: TRBJ2-2; CDR3nt: TGTGCCAGCAAAGGGGGAAAGAGCACCGGGGAGCTGTTTTTT; CDR3aa: CASKGGKSTGELFF
v_gene: TRBV7-9; abundance: few; d_gene: NA; j_gene: TRBJ2-1; CDR3nt: TGTGCCAACAGCGGGTGGGATAGCAATGAAGTGCAGTTCTTC; CDR3aa: CANSGWDSNEVQFF
v_gene: TRBV11-2; abundance: NA; d_gene: NA; j_gene: TRBJ1-3; CDR3nt: TGTGCCAGCAGCCTCGGGACCTCTGGAAACACCATATATTTT; CDR3aa: CASSLGTSGNTIYF
v_gene: TRBV2; abundance: NA; d_gene: NA; j_gene: TRBJ2-1; CDR3nt: TGTGCCAGCTCGCAGGGAACAAATGAGCAGTTCTTC; CDR3aa: CASSQGTNEQFF
v_gene: TRBV5-6; abundance: few; d_gene: NA; j_gene: TRBJ1-1; CDR3nt: TGTGCCAGCAGCCCGGGACCAGGAACTGAAGCTTTCTTT; CDR3aa: CASSPGPGTEAFF
v_gene: TRBV6-1; abundance: few; d_gene: TRBD1; j_gene: TRBJ1-4; CDR3nt: TGTGCCAGCACCGGGGACAGCTCGAAACTGTTTTTT; CDR3aa: CASTGDSSKLFF
v_gene: TRBV7-9; abundance: NA; d_gene: NA; j_gene: TRBJ2-7; CDR3nt: TGTGCCAGCAGCTTAGATGGCGGGACGCCCTACTACGAGCAGTACTTC; CDR3aa: CASSLDGGTPYYEQYF
v_gene: TRBV19; abundance: NA; d_gene: NA; j_gene: TRBJ2-7; CDR3nt: TGTGCCAGTAGTCGACCCCCCGGGGTTACCCACTACGAGCAGTACTTC; CDR3aa: CASSRPPGVTHYEQYF
v_gene: TRBV6-5; abundance: few; d_gene: TRBD1; j_gene: TRBJ1-1; CDR3nt: TGTGCCAGCAGTTACTCGTCAGGGGGCCCTGAAGCTTTCTTT; CDR3aa: CASSYSSGGPEAFF
v_gene: TRBV5-4; abundance: few; d_gene: TRBD1; j_gene: TRBJ1-2; CDR3nt: TGTGCTAGCAGCTTGCGCGGACAGGGGGATGGCTACACCTTC; CDR3aa: CASSLRGQGDGYTF
v_gene: TRBV5-6; abundance: NA; d_gene: TRBD1; j_gene: TRBJ2-3; CDR3nt: TGTGCCAGCAGCTTGGGACAGGGGGCGCAGAAAGATACGCAGTATTTT; CDR3aa: CASSLGQGAQKDTQYF
v_gene: TRBV5-1; abundance: NA; d_gene: TRBD1; j_gene: TRBJ1-6; CDR3nt: TGCGCCAGCAGCTTGAAGGGACAGGGGGGTTCACCCCTCCACTTT; CDR3aa: CASSLKGQGGSPLHF
v_gene: TRBV9; abundance: NA; d_gene: NA; j_gene: TRBJ2-1; CDR3nt: TGTGCCAGCAGCGTAGACGGGGGAACCTACAATGAGCAGTTCTTC; CDR3aa: CASSVDGGTYNEQFF
v_gene: TRBV4-2; abundance: NA; d_gene: NA; j_gene: TRBJ2-2; CDR3nt: TGTGCCAGCAGCCGGGTTGGTGAGGGCACCGGGGAGCTGTTTTTT; CDR3aa: CASSRVGEGTGELFF
v_gene: TRBV5-1; abundance: few; d_gene: NA; j_gene: TRBJ2-2; CDR3nt: TGCGCCAGCAGCTTGACCCCCGGGGAGCTGTTTTTT; CDR3aa: CASSLTPGELFF
v_gene: TRBV4-2; abundance: few; d_gene: TRBD2; j_gene: TRBJ2-5; CDR3nt: TGTGCCAGCAGCCAACTAGCGGGGGGGCAAGAGACCCAGTACTTC; CDR3aa: CASSQLAGGQETQYF
v_gene: TRBV29-1; abundance: NA; d_gene: NA; j_gene: TRBJ1-1; CDR3nt: TGCAGCGTTGAAACCCCTTACACCGAGAACACTGAAGCTTTCTTT; CDR3aa: CSVETPYTENTEAFF
v_gene: TRBV27; abundance: NA; d_gene: NA; j_gene: TRBJ1-4; CDR3nt: TGTGCCTCGGGAGGGTTCCCAGATGAAAAACTGTTTTTT; CDR3aa: CASGGFPDEKLFF
v_gene: TRBV5-1; abundance: NA; d_gene: NA; j_gene: TRBJ1-1; CDR3nt: TGCGCCAGCAGCTTGACGCGGGGAATAACTTTCTTT; CDR3aa: CASSLTRGITFF
v_gene: TRBV4-2; abundance: NA; d_gene: NA; j_gene: TRBJ1-2; CDR3nt: TGTGCCAGCAGCCCGCGACAGGTACCCTATGGCTACACCTTC; CDR3aa: CASSPRQVPYGYTF